The clone carrying this T cell receptor beta chain was seen repeatedly, ten times or more. Its specificity is unknown. Averaging around 120 mL, one heparinised blood draw was given by each donor. CD45RO/CCR7/CD25/CD127/CD95/CD27 sorting isolated CD4+ naive, central memory, regulatory and stem cell-like memory cells. The purity of all sorted populations exceeded 98%. This sample was included in a study of beta chain features in type 1 diabetes. Study observations and caveats: Patients and controls would share equally any PCR tilt toward shorter templates.

The whole isolated RNA underwent reverse transcription, so sequencing captured expressed TCRB transcripts. Data came from immunoSEQ multiplex PCR; TCRdb stores just in-frame clones and leaves some out. The sample consists of 430,000 or so clones, 11% of them appearing once. This CDR3 has 14 residues. Germline CDR1 and CDR2: GTSNPN and SVGIG (reference sequence). Trimming stripped 3 bases from V and 3 bases from J, with 15 bases between. This TCR was recovered from a woman in her late teens or twenties in good health. The rearrangement joins TRBV30 to TRBJ2-7; D is possibly TRBD1 or TRBD2 (6 bases each). Sequences were obtained from naive CD4+ T cells from blood. CDR3 protein: CAWRVVGGNYEQYF. CDR3 coding DNA: TGTGCCTGGAGGGTCGTAGGGGGGAACTACGAGCAGTACTTC.